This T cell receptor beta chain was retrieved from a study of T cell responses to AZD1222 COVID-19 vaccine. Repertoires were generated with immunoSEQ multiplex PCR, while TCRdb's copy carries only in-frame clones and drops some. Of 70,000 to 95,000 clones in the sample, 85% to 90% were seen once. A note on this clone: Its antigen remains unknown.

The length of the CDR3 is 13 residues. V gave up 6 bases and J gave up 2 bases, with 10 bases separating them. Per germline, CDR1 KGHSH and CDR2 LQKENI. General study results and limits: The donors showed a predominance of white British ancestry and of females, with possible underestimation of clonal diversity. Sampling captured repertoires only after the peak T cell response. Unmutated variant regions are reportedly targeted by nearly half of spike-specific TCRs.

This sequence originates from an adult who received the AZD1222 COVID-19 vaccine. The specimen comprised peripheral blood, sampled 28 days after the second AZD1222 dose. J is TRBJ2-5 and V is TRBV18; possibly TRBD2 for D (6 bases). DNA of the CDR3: TGTGCCAGCTCGAGGGGAGGACAAGAGACCCAGTACTTC. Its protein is CASSRGGQETQYF. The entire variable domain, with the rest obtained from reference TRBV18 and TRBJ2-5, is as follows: NAGVMQNPRHLVRRRGQEARLRCSPMKGHSHVYWYRQLPEEGLKFMVYLQKENIIDESGMPKERFSAEFPKEGPSILRIQQVVRGDSAAYFCASSRGGQETQYFGPGTRLLVL.